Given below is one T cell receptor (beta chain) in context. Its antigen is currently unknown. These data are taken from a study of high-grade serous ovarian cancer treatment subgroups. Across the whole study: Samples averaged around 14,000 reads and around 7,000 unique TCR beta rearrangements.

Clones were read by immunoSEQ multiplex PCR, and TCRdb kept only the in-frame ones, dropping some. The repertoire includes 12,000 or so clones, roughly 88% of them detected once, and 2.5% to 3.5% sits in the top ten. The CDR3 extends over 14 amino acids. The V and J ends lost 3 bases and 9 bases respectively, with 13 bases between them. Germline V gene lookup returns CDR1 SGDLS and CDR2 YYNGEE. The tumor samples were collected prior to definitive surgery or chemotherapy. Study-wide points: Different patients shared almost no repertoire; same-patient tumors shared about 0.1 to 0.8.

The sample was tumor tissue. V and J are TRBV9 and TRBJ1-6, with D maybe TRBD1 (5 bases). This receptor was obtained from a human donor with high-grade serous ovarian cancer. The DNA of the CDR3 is TGTGCCAGCAGCGCAGCCGGGGGGGTTTCACCCCTCCACTTT. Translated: CASSAAGGVSPLHF.